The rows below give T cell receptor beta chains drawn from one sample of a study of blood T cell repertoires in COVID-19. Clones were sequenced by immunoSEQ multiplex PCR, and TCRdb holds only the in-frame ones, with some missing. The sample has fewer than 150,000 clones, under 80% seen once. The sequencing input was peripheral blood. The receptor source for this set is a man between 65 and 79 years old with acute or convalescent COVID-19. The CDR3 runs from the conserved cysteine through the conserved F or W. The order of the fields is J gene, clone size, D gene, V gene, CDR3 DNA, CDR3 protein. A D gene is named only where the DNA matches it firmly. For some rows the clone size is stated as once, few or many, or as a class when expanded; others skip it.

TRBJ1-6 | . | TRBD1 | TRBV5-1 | TGCGCCAGCAGCTTTTGGGACAGCCATAATTCACCCCTCCACTTT | CASSFWDSHNSPLHF
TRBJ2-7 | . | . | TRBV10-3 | TGTGCCATCAGTGAAACAGCCTACGAGCAGTACTTC | CAISETAYEQYF
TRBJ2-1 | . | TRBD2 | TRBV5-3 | TGTGCCAGAAGCGGGACTAGCGGGTGGAGCTCCTACAATGAGCAGTTCTTC | CARSGTSGWSSYNEQFF
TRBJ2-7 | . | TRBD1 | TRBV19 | TGTGCCAGTGGGACAGGGCAGCGCTACGAGCAGTACTTC | CASGTGQRYEQYF
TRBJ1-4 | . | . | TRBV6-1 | TGTGCCAGCAGTGAACTGCAGGGCCCCGAAAAACTGTTTTTT | CASSELQGPEKLFF
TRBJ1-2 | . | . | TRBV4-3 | TGCGCCAGCAGCCAAGATTTAATTAACTATGGCTACACCTTC | CASSQDLINYGYTF
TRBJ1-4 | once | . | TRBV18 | TGTGCCAGCTCACCTACGGCTAGAGGGCAAGATGAAAAACTGTTTTTT | CASSPTARGQDEKLFF
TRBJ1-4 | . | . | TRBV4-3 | TGCGCCAGCAGCGTGGGGGGACGGAGCATTAATGAAAAACTGTTTTTT | CASSVGGRSINEKLFF
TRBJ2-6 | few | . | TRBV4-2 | TGTGCCAGCAGCCCCACCGACTTCTCTGGGGCCAACGTCCTGACTTTC | CASSPTDFSGANVLTF
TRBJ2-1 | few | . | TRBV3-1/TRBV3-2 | TGTGCCAGCAGCCAAGTACTGCGATATGAGCAGTTCTTC | CASSQVLRYEQFF
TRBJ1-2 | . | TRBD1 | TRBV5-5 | TGTGCCAGCAGCTTGTTCGGGACAGATGGCTACACCTTC | CASSLFGTDGYTF
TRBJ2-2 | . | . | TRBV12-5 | TGTGCTAGTATAGGAGGGCCCGGGGAGCTGTTTTTT | CASIGGPGELFF
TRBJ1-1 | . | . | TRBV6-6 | TGTGCCAGCAGTTACCCGAAAGGGGGAATGAACACTGAAGCTTTCTTT | CASSYPKGGMNTEAFF
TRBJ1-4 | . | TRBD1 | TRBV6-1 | TGTGCCAGCAGTGAATTGGGACAGGGAGGTTATGCAACTAATGAAAAACTGTTTTTT | CASSELGQGGYATNEKLFF
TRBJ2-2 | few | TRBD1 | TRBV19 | TGTGCCAGTAGCCGACAGGGTTTGAACACCGGGGAGCTGTTTTTT | CASSRQGLNTGELFF
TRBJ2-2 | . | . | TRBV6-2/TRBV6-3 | TGTGCCAGCAGTCCCCGACAGACCGGGGAGCTGTTTTTT | CASSPRQTGELFF
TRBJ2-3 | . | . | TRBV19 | TGTGCCAGTAGCCGAAAACAGGGCAGTACGCAGTATTTT | CASSRKQGSTQYF
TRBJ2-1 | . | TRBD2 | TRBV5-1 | TGCGCCAGCAGCTTGGCGCGGGGGGGGAGTGAAAGGAATGAGCAGTTCTTC | CASSLARGGSERNEQFF
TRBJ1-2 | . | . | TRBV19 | TGTGCCAGTAGTATCGCTCTCAGGGGAACCTATGGCTACACCTTC | CASSIALRGTYGYTF
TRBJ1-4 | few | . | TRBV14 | TGTGCCAGCAGCCAAGATCGATTGATCGGGGGACGGGAAAAACTGTTTTTT | CASSQDRLIGGREKLFF
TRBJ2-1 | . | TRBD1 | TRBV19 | TGTGCCAGTAGTCGGACAGGGAACTCCTACAATGAGCAGTTCTTC | CASSRTGNSYNEQFF
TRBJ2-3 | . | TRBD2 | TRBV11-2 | TGTGCCAGCAGCTTAGCAGTCGGGGGGGGCACAGATACGCAGTATTTT | CASSLAVGGGTDTQYF
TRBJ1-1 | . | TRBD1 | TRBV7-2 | TGTGCCAGCAGCTTAGAGATCGGGACAGGGAGGTTTGAAGCTTTCTTT | CASSLEIGTGRFEAFF
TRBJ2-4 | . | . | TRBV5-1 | TGCGCCAGCAGCTTGGAAACGGAGAACATTCAGTACTTC | CASSLETENIQYF
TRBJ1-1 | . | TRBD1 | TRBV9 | TGTGCCAGCAGCCTCCACGGACAGGGCGGAACTGAAGCTTTCTTT | CASSLHGQGGTEAFF
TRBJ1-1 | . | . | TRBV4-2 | TGTGCCAGCAGCCAAGATGCGGCAGGGGAAGAGAACACTGAAGCTTTCTTT | CASSQDAAGEENTEAFF
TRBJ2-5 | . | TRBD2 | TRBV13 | TGTGCCAGCAGCCCGGGACTAGGGGCGGAGACCCAGTACTTC | CASSPGLGAETQYF
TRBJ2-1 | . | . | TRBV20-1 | TGCAGTGCTAGTAATACGGGAACTAGCAGGAGCAGTGAGCAGTTCTTC | CSASNTGTSRSSEQFF
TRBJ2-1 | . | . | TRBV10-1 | TGCGCCAGCAGTGAAGGCCACCTGATTAGGGGGTACAATGAGCAGTTCTTC | CASSEGHLIRGYNEQFF
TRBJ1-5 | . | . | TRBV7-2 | TGTGCCAGCAGCTTAGAACCAGGCAGCAATCAGCCCCAGCATTTT | CASSLEPGSNQPQHF
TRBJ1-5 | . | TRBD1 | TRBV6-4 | TGTGCCAGCAGTATGACAGGGGATCAGCCCCAGCATTTT | CASSMTGDQPQHF
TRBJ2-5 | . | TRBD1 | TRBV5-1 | TGCGCCAGCAGCACCCGGGACAGGGGGTTCCAAGAGACCCAGTACTTC | CASSTRDRGFQETQYF
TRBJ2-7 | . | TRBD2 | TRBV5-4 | TGTGCCAGCAGCGCGAATCCGGGACTAGCGGGGGGAGGTGAGCAGTACTTC | CASSANPGLAGGGEQYF
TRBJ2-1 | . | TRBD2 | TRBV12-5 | TGTGCTAGTGGTTTGGTCTCTAGCGGGGGGTCGCAGTTCTTC | CASGLVSSGGSQFF
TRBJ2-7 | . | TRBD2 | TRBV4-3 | TGCGCCAGCAGCCAAGGGGCGACTAGCGGAACCTACGAGCAGTACTTC | CASSQGATSGTYEQYF
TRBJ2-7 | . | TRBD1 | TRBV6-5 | TGTGCCAGCAGAGAGCAATACGACAGGGGTTACGAGCAGTACTTC | CASREQYDRGYEQYF
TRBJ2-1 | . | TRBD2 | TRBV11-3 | TGTGCCAGCAGCACAGCGGGGACCTCCTACAATGAGCAGTTCTTC | CASSTAGTSYNEQFF
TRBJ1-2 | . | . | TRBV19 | TGTGCCAGTAGTACTCCGGGGGTTAACTATGGCTACACCTTC | CASSTPGVNYGYTF
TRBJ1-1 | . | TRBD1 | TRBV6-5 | TGTGCCAGCAGTCGGACAGGGAGCATAAACACTGAAGCTTTCTTT | CASSRTGSINTEAFF
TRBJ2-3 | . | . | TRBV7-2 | TGTGCCAGCAGCCGCAAGAAGAGAGGGCCGTTCTTCACAGATACGCAGTATTTT | CASSRKKRGPFFTDTQYF
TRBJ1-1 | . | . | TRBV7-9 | TGTGCCAGCAGCTTAGCATCCCCCCGGCTGCACGGAGCTGAAGCTTTCTTT | CASSLASPRLHGAEAFF
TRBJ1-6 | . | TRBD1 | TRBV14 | TGTGCCAGCAGCCAAGATAAGGGGGCCTGGTCACCCCTCCACTTT | CASSQDKGAWSPLHF
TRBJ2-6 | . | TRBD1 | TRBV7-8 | TGTGCCAGCAGCCCCTGGACAGGGTCTGGGGCCAACGTCCTGACTTTC | CASSPWTGSGANVLTF
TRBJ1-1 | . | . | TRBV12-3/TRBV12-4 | TGTGCCAGCAGCCGTAGAAACACTGAAGCTTTCTTT | CASSRRNTEAFF
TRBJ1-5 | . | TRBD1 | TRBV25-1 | TGTGCCAGCAAGAAGGGGGCAGTAATTAGCAATCAGCCCCAGCATTTT | CASKKGAVISNQPQHF
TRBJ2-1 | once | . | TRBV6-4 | TGTGCCAGCTCCCCCGGGACTGGATGGTATGAGCAGTTCTTC | CASSPGTGWYEQFF
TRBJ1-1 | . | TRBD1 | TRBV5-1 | TGCGCCAGCAGCTTACCCCGGGGGACAGCGGACACTGAAGCTTTCTTT | CASSLPRGTADTEAFF
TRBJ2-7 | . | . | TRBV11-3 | TGTGCCAGCAGCTCTCCCCTCGAAAAGCCATCCTACGAGCAGTACTTC | CASSSPLEKPSYEQYF
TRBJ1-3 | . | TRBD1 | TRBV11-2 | TGTGCCAGCAGCGTAACGGGACAGGCGCTAAACACCATATATTTT | CASSVTGQALNTIYF
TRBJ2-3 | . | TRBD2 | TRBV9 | TGTGCCAGCACTAGCGGAGCCTTTAGCACAGATACGCAGTATTTT | CASTSGAFSTDTQYF
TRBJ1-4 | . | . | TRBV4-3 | TGCGCCAGCAGCCAAGATTACAGGGATAATGAAAAACTGTTTTTT | CASSQDYRDNEKLFF